This is a list of T cell receptor beta chains from one sample in a study of blood T cell repertoires in COVID-19. Produced via immunoSEQ multiplex PCR; TCRdb's table is partial and in-frame only. The sample holds approximately 190,000 clones, approximately 86% seen once. The specimen sequenced was PBMCs or T cells enriched from blood (not recorded which). These receptors were taken from a woman aged 55-69 years with acute COVID-19. CDR3s include the opening cysteine and the closing phenylalanine or tryptophan. Each record gives: J gene, clone size, V gene, D gene, CDR3 length, CDR3 DNA, CDR3 protein. A D gene is named only where the DNA matches it firmly. Clone size is not always given. Where it is, it says once, few, many or a class for expanded clones.

j_call: TRBJ2-3
clone_size: -
v_call: TRBV10-3
d_call: TRBD2
cdr3_length: 18
cdr3_nt: TGTGCCATCAGTCGAACGAAGCTTGGGACTAGCGGGAAAGATACGCAGTATTTT
cdr3_aa: CAISRTKLGTSGKDTQYF

j_call: TRBJ1-2
clone_size: few
v_call: TRBV7-9
d_call: TRBD1
cdr3_length: 14
cdr3_nt: TGTGCCAGCAGCTCAGGACAGGGGGCGAATGGCTACACCTTC
cdr3_aa: CASSSGQGANGYTF

j_call: TRBJ2-5
clone_size: -
v_call: TRBV11-2
d_call: -
cdr3_length: 14
cdr3_nt: TGTGCCAGCAGCTTAGAGACAGGTCCAGAGACCCAGTACTTC
cdr3_aa: CASSLETGPETQYF

j_call: TRBJ2-5
clone_size: -
v_call: TRBV5-1
d_call: TRBD2
cdr3_length: 15
cdr3_nt: TGCGCCAGCAGCGGCGGGACTACAACTCAAGAGACCCAGTACTTC
cdr3_aa: CASSGGTTTQETQYF

j_call: TRBJ2-1
clone_size: -
v_call: TRBV5-4
d_call: TRBD1
cdr3_length: 14
cdr3_nt: TGTGCCAGCAGTACGGTAGGGGGCCCCAATGAGCAGTTCTTC
cdr3_aa: CASSTVGGPNEQFF

j_call: TRBJ1-2
clone_size: -
v_call: TRBV30
d_call: TRBD1
cdr3_length: 15
cdr3_nt: TGTGCCTGGATTAAATGGTTAGACAGGGCCTATGGCTACACCTTC
cdr3_aa: CAWIKWLDRAYGYTF

j_call: TRBJ2-2
clone_size: once
v_call: TRBV7-2
d_call: -
cdr3_length: 13
cdr3_nt: TGTGCCAGCAGCTTAGGGCCCACCGGGGAGCTGTTTTTT
cdr3_aa: CASSLGPTGELFF

j_call: TRBJ1-4
clone_size: -
v_call: TRBV3-1/TRBV3-2
d_call: -
cdr3_length: 15
cdr3_nt: TGTGCCAGCAGCCAAGATCCGGGGAGCGCGGAAAAACTGTTTTTT
cdr3_aa: CASSQDPGSAEKLFF

j_call: TRBJ1-2
clone_size: few
v_call: TRBV5-6
d_call: TRBD1
cdr3_length: 15
cdr3_nt: TGTGCCAGCAGCCGTGGGGGACAGGGTAACTATGGCTACACCTTC
cdr3_aa: CASSRGGQGNYGYTF

j_call: TRBJ2-7
clone_size: -
v_call: TRBV10-1
d_call: TRBD1
cdr3_length: 15
cdr3_nt: TGCGCCAGCAGTGTGCCGGGACAGGGGTCCTACGAGCAGTACTTC
cdr3_aa: CASSVPGQGSYEQYF

j_call: TRBJ1-5
clone_size: -
v_call: TRBV19
d_call: -
cdr3_length: 13
cdr3_nt: TGTGCCAGTAGTATACCTATCTATCAGCCCCAGCATTTT
cdr3_aa: CASSIPIYQPQHF

j_call: TRBJ2-1
clone_size: few
v_call: TRBV10-3
d_call: TRBD2
cdr3_length: 14
cdr3_nt: TGTGCCATCAGCCGACTAGCGGGAGAGGGTGAGCAGTTCTTC
cdr3_aa: CAISRLAGEGEQFF

j_call: TRBJ2-5
clone_size: -
v_call: TRBV6-5
d_call: TRBD2
cdr3_length: 13
cdr3_nt: TGTGCCACCCGACTAGCGGGATTGGAGACCCAGTACTTC
cdr3_aa: CATRLAGLETQYF

j_call: TRBJ1-1
clone_size: -
v_call: TRBV3-1/TRBV3-2
d_call: TRBD1
cdr3_length: 13
cdr3_nt: TGTGCCAGCAAACAGGGGACACTTGATGAAGCTTTCTTT
cdr3_aa: CASKQGTLDEAFF

j_call: TRBJ2-7
clone_size: -
v_call: TRBV4-1
d_call: -
cdr3_length: 16
cdr3_nt: TGCGCCAGCAGCCATTGGTCAAGACACGAAACCTACGAGCAGTACTTC
cdr3_aa: CASSHWSRHETYEQYF

j_call: TRBJ2-5
clone_size: -
v_call: TRBV10-3
d_call: -
cdr3_length: 12
cdr3_nt: TGTGCCATCAGCGCGGCCCAAGAGACCCAGTACTTC
cdr3_aa: CAISAAQETQYF

j_call: TRBJ2-3
clone_size: -
v_call: TRBV9
d_call: TRBD2
cdr3_length: 16
cdr3_nt: TGTGCCAGCAGCGGCAGACTAGCGGAGATAACAGATACGCAGTATTTT
cdr3_aa: CASSGRLAEITDTQYF

j_call: TRBJ1-2
clone_size: few
v_call: TRBV19
d_call: TRBD1
cdr3_length: 15
cdr3_nt: TGTGCCAGTAGTATAGATACAGGGGGTGACTATGGCTACACCTTC
cdr3_aa: CASSIDTGGDYGYTF

j_call: TRBJ2-4
clone_size: -
v_call: TRBV19
d_call: -
cdr3_length: 16
cdr3_nt: TGTGCCAGTAGTATAGGGGCGGAGGAGCCCAAAAACATTCAGTACTTC
cdr3_aa: CASSIGAEEPKNIQYF

j_call: TRBJ1-6
clone_size: -
v_call: TRBV7-9
d_call: TRBD1
cdr3_length: 16
cdr3_nt: TGTGCCAGCAGCTACGCCTCGGGACAGGGGGGTTCACCCCTCCACTTT
cdr3_aa: CASSYASGQGGSPLHF

j_call: TRBJ1-6
clone_size: once
v_call: TRBV18
d_call: -
cdr3_length: 15
cdr3_nt: TGTGCCAGCTCACCACCCCTCGGCGGGGATTCACCCCTCCACTTT
cdr3_aa: CASSPPLGGDSPLHF

j_call: TRBJ2-6
clone_size: -
v_call: TRBV5-1
d_call: -
cdr3_length: 15
cdr3_nt: TGCGCCAGCAGCCTCATAGACTCTGGGGCCAACGTCCTGACTTTC
cdr3_aa: CASSLIDSGANVLTF

j_call: TRBJ2-7
clone_size: few
v_call: TRBV6-5
d_call: TRBD1
cdr3_length: 15
cdr3_nt: TGTGCCAGCACTCCTGGGGGACAGGGAAGCTACGAGCAGTACTTC
cdr3_aa: CASTPGGQGSYEQYF

j_call: TRBJ1-1
clone_size: -
v_call: TRBV10-2
d_call: -
cdr3_length: 14
cdr3_nt: TGCGCCAGCAGTGAGTCACGCGGAGGAAATGAAGCTTTCTTT
cdr3_aa: CASSESRGGNEAFF

j_call: TRBJ1-3
clone_size: once
v_call: TRBV27
d_call: -
cdr3_length: 13
cdr3_nt: TGTGCCAGTCTCACGAGCTCTGGAAACACCATATATTTT
cdr3_aa: CASLTSSGNTIYF

j_call: TRBJ2-2
clone_size: -
v_call: TRBV6-5
d_call: -
cdr3_length: 16
cdr3_nt: TGTGCCAGCAGTTACTCGAGACAGACGAACACCGGGGAGCTGTTTTTT
cdr3_aa: CASSYSRQTNTGELFF

j_call: TRBJ2-5
clone_size: -
v_call: TRBV5-5
d_call: TRBD1
cdr3_length: 15
cdr3_nt: TGTGCCAGCAGCACAGGACAGGGGAGGGAAGAGACCCAGTACTTC
cdr3_aa: CASSTGQGREETQYF

j_call: TRBJ1-2
clone_size: once
v_call: TRBV27
d_call: TRBD1
cdr3_length: 15
cdr3_nt: TGTGCCAGCAGTCTCCTTGGACAGGGATTGTATGGCTACACCTTC
cdr3_aa: CASSLLGQGLYGYTF

j_call: TRBJ2-5
clone_size: -
v_call: TRBV19
d_call: TRBD2
cdr3_length: 13
cdr3_nt: TGTGCCAGTAGTATCTGGGGGGGGGAGACCCAGTACTTC
cdr3_aa: CASSIWGGETQYF

j_call: TRBJ1-1
clone_size: -
v_call: TRBV27
d_call: TRBD1
cdr3_length: 14
cdr3_nt: TGTGCCAGCAGTCGACAGGGAAGGGCCACTGAAGCTTTCTTT
cdr3_aa: CASSRQGRATEAFF

j_call: TRBJ2-7
clone_size: -
v_call: TRBV9
d_call: TRBD1
cdr3_length: 14
cdr3_nt: TGTGCCAGCAGCACAGGACAGGGGACCTACGAGCAGTACTTC
cdr3_aa: CASSTGQGTYEQYF

j_call: TRBJ1-2
clone_size: -
v_call: TRBV2
d_call: -
cdr3_length: 14
cdr3_nt: TGTGCCATCAGGGAGGGCGGGCTTAACTATGGCTACACCTTC
cdr3_aa: CAIREGGLNYGYTF

j_call: TRBJ2-7
clone_size: -
v_call: TRBV4-2
d_call: TRBD2
cdr3_length: 15
cdr3_nt: TGTGCCAGCAGCCAAGCTAGCGGGGAGGACTACGAGCAGTACTTC
cdr3_aa: CASSQASGEDYEQYF

j_call: TRBJ2-5
clone_size: -
v_call: TRBV3-1/TRBV3-2
d_call: TRBD1
cdr3_length: 17
cdr3_nt: TGTGCCATCCAATTACCGGGACAGGGGGCATCGGGAGAGACCCAGTACTTC
cdr3_aa: CAIQLPGQGASGETQYF

j_call: TRBJ1-4
clone_size: -
v_call: TRBV5-5
d_call: -
cdr3_length: 14
cdr3_nt: TGTGCCAGCAGCCCCCTGGACAGCCATGAAAAACTGTTTTTT
cdr3_aa: CASSPLDSHEKLFF

j_call: TRBJ2-5
clone_size: -
v_call: TRBV7-8
d_call: TRBD2
cdr3_length: 16
cdr3_nt: TGTGCCAGCAGTACGACTAGCGGGGGGTATGGGGAGACCCAGTACTTC
cdr3_aa: CASSTTSGGYGETQYF

j_call: TRBJ2-3
clone_size: -
v_call: TRBV14
d_call: -
cdr3_length: 14
cdr3_nt: TGTGCCAGCAGCCAACTAGGGGTAGTGGATACGCAGTATTTT
cdr3_aa: CASSQLGVVDTQYF